Given below is one TCR beta chain in context. Its antigen is unidentified. This sample is drawn from a study of cytomegalovirus exposure and HLA in healthy donors. Whole-study context: Of around 400 genotyped donors, more than 65% grouped in the Caucasian-associated ancestry cluster. Study-level findings and limits: Earlier results showed most TCR beta V segments being productive about 90% or about 30% of the time. Later analysis associated a missense DCLRE1C variant with TCR beta V- and J-gene trimming.

PCR involved 60 Vbeta and 13 Jbeta primers. Profiled with immunoSEQ multiplex PCR; TCRdb holds only in-frame clones, not every one. The table lists about 41,000 clones. The CDR3 is 14 residues long. CDR1 SGHTA and CDR2 FQGNSA come from the germline V gene. V lost 1 base, J lost 5 bases, and 9 bases lay in between. Healthy people donating bone marrow made up the donors. The TCR originated in a young man in good health and CMV-seronegative. The sequencing input was PBMCs. The chain uses TRBV7-2 and TRBJ1-5; D remains unclear. CDR3 nucleotide sequence: TGTGCCAGCAGCTTAGGGGTCAGCGATCAGCCCCAGCATTTT. It is translated as CASSLGVSDQPQHF. The complete variable domain, with remaining parts taken from reference TRBV7-2 and TRBJ1-5, reads GAGVSQSPSNKVTEKGKDVELRCDPISGHTALYWYRQSLGQGLEFLIYFQGNSAPDKSGLPSDRFSAERTGGSVSTLTIQRTQQEDSAVYLCASSLGVSDQPQHFGDGTRLSIL.